This TCR beta chain originates from a study of technical replicates of blood from a handful of donors. The protocol was immunoSEQ multiplex PCR, while the TCRdb copy is restricted to in-frame clones and leaves out a portion. The data show 75,000 to 100,000 clones, approximately 96% seen once. The count of this clone is one. CDR1 and CDR2 (germline): MGHRA, YSYEKL. The CDR3 length is 14 residues. The V gene lost 0 bases and the J gene lost 4 bases, with 9 bases spanning the gap. The sequencing input was T cells isolated from PBMCs. The TCR originated in a human donor in good health. This rearrangement joins TRBV4-1 to TRBJ1-2, with unresolved D. CDR3 bases: TGCGCCAGCAGCCAAGAATCGCAGGCCTATGGCTACACCTTC. It codes for CASSQESQAYGYTF.